The 25 T cell receptor beta chains listed next were all sequenced from one sample in a study of tumor T cells in aggressive B-cell lymphoma. The repertoire was sequenced with immunoSEQ multiplex PCR; TCRdb's copy has only in-frame clones and lacks some. The sample records under 2,500 clones, 80% to 95% being singletons. Material: tumor tissue. The receptor source for this set is an adult with diffuse large B cell lymphoma.

The chain carries TRBV19 and TRBJ2-1; 11 bases are a match to TRBD2. The junction had 4 bases not matched to a gene; V was cut back by 1 base and J by 2 bases. CDR3 size: 17 residues. Germline-derived CDR1 and CDR2 are LNHDA and SQIVND (reference sequence). CDR3 amino acids: CASSIGVAGGPYNEQFF. Here the CDR3 DNA reads TGTGCCAGTAGTATAGGCGTAGCGGGAGGGCCCTACAATGAGCAGTTCTTC. The variable domain in full, completed from reference TRBV19 and TRBJ2-1, reads DGGITQSPKYLFRKEGQNVTLSCEQNLNHDAMYWYRQDPGQGLRLIYYSQIVNDFQKGDIAEGYSVSREKKESFPLTVTSAQKNPTAFYLCASSIGVAGGPYNEQFFGPGTRLTVL.

In this sample, this clone turned up a few times. This rearrangement joins TRBV6-5 to TRBJ2-1; TRBD1 might be the D (5 bases). The CDR3 is made up of 14 amino acids. Trimming took off 7 bases at V and 7 bases at J, with 17 bases between the two ends. Germline CDR1 reads MNHEY; CDR2 reads SVGAGI. The CDR3 DNA sequence: TGTGCCAGCACCGACAGACGATCTTGGAATGAGCAGTTCTTC. Residues: CASTDRRSWNEQFF.

The rearrangement joins TRBV28 to TRBJ1-2, with a tentative D call TRBD1 (6 bases). The V gene's germline CDR1 is MDHEN and CDR2 SYDVKM. The V and J ends lost 3 bases and 4 bases respectively, with 15 bases between them. The CDR3 covers 15 residues. CDR3 loop: CASSFGWGPGYGYTF. The DNA for the CDR3 is TGTGCCAGCAGTTTCGGCTGGGGGCCTGGCTATGGCTACACCTTC.

This sequence joins TRBV9 and TRBJ2-5, with a tentative D call TRBD2 (6 bases). V was pared by 7 bases and J by 2 bases, with 18 bases between. Germline CDR1 and CDR2: SGDLS and YYNGEE. The CDR3 spans 15 residues. The CDR3 DNA sequence: TGTGCCAGCGCTTGGACGGGAGCCCTACAAGAGACCCAGTACTTC. Amino acid sequence: CASAWTGALQETQYF.

This chain connects TRBV5-1 to TRBJ1-2; maybe TRBD1 (6 bases). Trimming removed 4 bases at V and 4 bases at J, with 11 bases between. Germline loops: CDR1 SGHRS, CDR2 YFSETQ. The CDR3 spans 13 residues. The chain's CDR3 is CASSQGLSYGYTF. Here the CDR3 DNA reads TGCGCCAGCAGCCAGGGGTTATCCTATGGCTACACCTTC.

V gene TRBV18 combines with J gene TRBJ1-4; D uncertain. Deletions cut 0 bases from V and 12 bases from J, with 17 bases between. The germline V gene encodes CDR1 KGHSH and CDR2 LQKENI. CDR3 size: 15 residues. CDR3 loop: CASSPPGRPESQLFF. Here the CDR3 DNA reads TGTGCCAGCTCACCACCAGGGAGGCCCGAGTCACAACTGTTTTTT.

As concerns this clone: At one end, the junction sequence differs from germline, possibly due to a read error. The chain uses TRBV6-1 and TRBJ1-3; maybe TRBD1 (6 bases). The CDR3 is 13 residues long. Germline V CDR1 and CDR2: MNHNS, SASEGT. The CDR3 DNA sequence: TGTGCCATACAGGGTTACTCTGGAAATACCATATATTTT. Its protein product is CAIQGYSGNTIYF.

On this clone: An end of the junction differs from the germline gene, which may be a read error. The rearrangement joins TRBV4-3 to TRBJ2-6; D perhaps matches TRBD1 (6 bases). The CDR3 sequence is 17 residues long. CDR1 and CDR2 (germline): LGHNA, YSLEER. In DNA form, the CDR3 reads TGCGCCAGCAGCCCTGCCGGTGGGGTTTCAGGGGCCAACGCCCTGACTTTC. Its translation is CASSPAGGVSGANALTF.

This clone was found once. The CDR3 sequence is CASSYGRGNTEAFF. In DNA form, the CDR3 reads TGTGCCAGCAGTTACGGCAGGGGAAACACTGAAGCTTTCTTT. The genes are TRBV6-5 and TRBJ1-1; the D gene is possibly TRBD1 (6 bases). Germline V gene lookup returns CDR1 MNHEY and CDR2 SVGAGI. V was trimmed by 2 bases and J by 2 bases, leaving 9 bases between them. The CDR3 is made up of 14 amino acids.

V and J are TRBV4-3 and TRBJ1-2; D might be TRBD1 (6 bases). Germline CDR1 reads LGHNA; CDR2 reads YSLEER. The CDR3 is 17 residues long. V was clipped by 1 base and J by 0 bases, with 15 bases between them. CDR3 region: CASSQGIDRWTNYGYTF. DNA for the CDR3: TGCGCCAGCAGCCAAGGAATTGACAGGTGGACTAACTATGGCTACACCTTC.

V gene TRBV13 combines with J gene TRBJ2-7, with 7 nucleotides matching TRBD2. The CDR3 extends over 14 amino acids. V lost 8 bases, J lost 4 bases, and 11 bases stayed unmatched. Germline V CDR1 and CDR2: PRHDT, FYEKMQ (reference sequence). The CDR3 region has the DNA TGTGCCAGCTGCCTCGGGGCGGGAGTGTACGAGCAGTACTTC. Residues: CASCLGAGVYEQYF.

This chain joins TRBV21-1 and TRBJ1-1; no check of the table's D call, TRBD1, against the DNA was made. TRBV21-1 is recorded as a pseudogene. CDR3 length: 15 residues. In DNA, the CDR3 is TGTGCCAGCAGCCCGAGCAGGGGGACTGACGCTGAAGCTTTCTTT. Protein product: CASSPSRGTDAEAFF.

This chain links TRBV7-6 with TRBJ2-7; 9 bases are shared with TRBD2. Looked up from germline, CDR1 is SGHVS and CDR2 is FNYEAQ. The CDR3 covers 15 residues. V was pared by 5 bases and J by 2 bases, with 7 bases of the junction left unmatched. The CDR3 is CASSQAAGGPYEQYF. DNA of the CDR3: TGTGCCAGCAGCCAAGCGGCGGGAGGGCCCTACGAGCAGTACTTC. The entire variable domain, with the rest obtained from reference TRBV7-6 and TRBJ2-7, is as follows: GAGVSQSPRYKVTKRGQDVALRCDPISGHVSLYWYRQALGQGPEFLTYFNYEAQQDKSGLPNDRFSAERPEGSISTLTIQRTEQRDSAMYRCASSQAAGGPYEQYFGPGTRLTVT.

The chain has TRBV6-5 and TRBJ1-4; D not certain. The germline V and J ends were trimmed by 0 bases and 16 bases, with 15 bases remaining between them. The CDR3 has 13 residues. CDR1 is MNHEY and CDR2 is SVGAGI in the germline V gene. CDR3 DNA: TGTGCCAGCAGTTACTCGAAAGGTAGCCGTGGGTTTTTT. It encodes CASSYSKGSRGFF.

The CDR3, as DNA: TGTGCCAGCAGCTTATGGGGTGGGGCTGGCCAAGAGACCCAGTACTTC. Amino acid sequence: CASSLWGGAGQETQYF. V gene TRBV7-8 combines with J gene TRBJ2-5; TRBD1 might be the D (5 bases). CDR3 length: 16 residues. Per the germline V gene, CDR1 is SGHVS and CDR2 is FQNEAQ. V was pared by 2 bases and J by 1 base, with 14 bases between.

A word on this clone: Germline is not matched at one junction end, which may reflect a read error. The chain combines TRBV7-2 with TRBJ2-7, with 11 positions matching TRBD2. Germline V lookup: CDR1 SGHTA, CDR2 FQGNSA. CDR3 length: 14 amino acids. The CDR3 DNA sequence: TGTGCCAGCAGCTTAGCATCGGCTAGCGGGAGGATTGACTTC. This translates into CASSLASASGRIDF.

CDR3 residues: CASSLGGQGSIETQYF. The CDR3 DNA reads as TGTGCCAGCAGCTTAGGGGGACAGGGATCTATCGAGACCCAGTACTTC. This sequence joins TRBV7-9 and TRBJ2-5; 9 bases match TRBD1. This CDR3 is built from 16 residues. The junction had 8 bases not matched to a gene; V was cut back by 1 base and J by 5 bases. Germline V CDR1 and CDR2: SEHNR, FQNEAQ (reference sequence).

The chain combines TRBV4-3 with TRBJ1-4; D is perhaps TRBD1 (6 bases). Trimming pared 1 base from V and 7 bases from J, leaving 13 bases between. Germline values: CDR1 LGHNA, CDR2 YSLEER. The CDR3 extends over 15 amino acids. The CDR3 reads CASSQGEGGFEKLFF. The CDR3, as DNA: TGCGCCAGCAGCCAAGGGGAGGGGGGGTTTGAAAAACTGTTTTTT.

This clone was seen once. The V and J genes are TRBV6-1 and TRBJ2-7; 9 bases line up with TRBD1. V gave up 4 bases and J gave up 6 bases; unmatched junction bases: 7. The germline V gene has CDR1 MNHNS and CDR2 SASEGT. The CDR3 sequence is 14 residues long. In nucleotides, the CDR3 is TGTGCCAGCAGTGGGGGCACAGGGGGCTCCGAGCAGTACTTC. This gives the protein CASSGGTGGSEQYF.

The chain joins TRBV29-1 to TRBJ1-1; 10 nucleotides match TRBD1. The germline CDR1 and CDR2 sequences are SQVTM and ANQGSEA. This CDR3 is built from 15 residues. With V trimmed by 7 bases and J by 5 bases, 13 bases remained unmatched. CDR3 in amino acids: CSAMTGGARRTEAFF. CDR3 coding DNA: TGCAGCGCCATGACAGGGGGCGCGAGAAGAACTGAAGCTTTCTTT. Combining the CDR3 with reference TRBV29-1 and TRBJ1-1 gives the whole variable domain SAVISQKPSRDICQRGTSLTIQCQVDSQVTMMFWYRQQPGQSLTLIATANQGSEATYESGFVIDKFPISRPNLTFSTLTVSNMSPEDSSIYLCSAMTGGARRTEAFFGQGTRLTVV.

The CDR3 nucleotides read TGTGCCAGCAGCTCAGGTGTCCTAGCGGGAGCAGATACGCAGTATTTT. Protein sequence: CASSSGVLAGADTQYF. The chain employs TRBV7-2 and TRBJ2-3, with 10 positions matching TRBD2. The J segment lost 4 bases and the V segment lost 4 bases, leaving 8 bases of the junction unmatched. CDR3 length: 16 residues. The germline gives CDR1 SGHTA, CDR2 FQGNSA.

CDR3: CASAGQVQETQYF. The CDR3 nucleotides are TGCGCCAGCGCCGGACAAGTCCAAGAGACCCAGTACTTC. The chain recombines TRBV5-1 with TRBJ2-5, with a possible D match to TRBD1 (5 bases). Germline-derived CDR1 and CDR2 are SGHRS and YFSETQ. The CDR3 extends over 13 amino acids. Trimming pared 7 bases from V and 1 base from J, leaving 11 bases between.

The chain is built from TRBV7-2 and TRBJ1-5, with D tentatively TRBD1 (6 bases). The V end was cut by 4 bases, the J end by 4 bases, with 17 bases between. Germline lookup yields CDR1 SGHTA and CDR2 FQGNSA. The CDR3 covers 16 residues. The CDR3 protein is CASSSTNRALNQPQHF. The CDR3 DNA reads TGTGCCAGCAGCTCCACTAACAGGGCACTTAATCAGCCCCAGCATTTT.

The chain employs TRBV19 and TRBJ2-5, with 9 bases that match TRBD1. Germline V lookup: CDR1 LNHDA, CDR2 SQIVND (reference sequence). This CDR3 has 14 residues. Trimming cost V 5 bases and J 7 bases; bases outside gene matches: 8. CDR3 sequence reads: CASSSRTGATTQYF. The CDR3 region has the DNA TGTGCCAGTAGTTCCAGGACAGGGGCCACGACCCAGTACTTC.

The V call is TRBV7-2, the J call TRBJ1-4; D is ambiguous. The CDR3 has 15 amino acids. Germline V lookup: CDR1 SGHTA, CDR2 FQGNSA. V was pared by 1 base and J by 4 bases, with 10 bases between. The CDR3 region is CASSLGGGNNEKLFF. The DNA of the CDR3 is TGTGCCAGCAGCTTAGGTGGAGGGAATAATGAAAAACTGTTTTTT. The entire variable domain, with the rest obtained from reference TRBV7-2 and TRBJ1-4, is as follows: GAGVSQSPSNKVTEKGKDVELRCDPISGHTALYWYRQSLGQGLEFLIYFQGNSAPDKSGLPSDRFSAERTGGSVSTLTIQRTQQEDSAVYLCASSLGGGNNEKLFFGSGTQLSVL.